These 23 T cell receptor beta chains were sequenced from one sample in a study of T cells in Graves' hyperthyroidism and ophthalmopathy (dated by TCRdb to the late 2010s). Libraries were made using multiplex PCR. This sample was sequenced with an Illumina HiSeq 2000. TCR beta CDR3 regions were amplified from RNA transcripts. For the first round of RT-PCR on the TCR CDR3, the HTBI primer set was used together with the Qiagen OneStep RT-PCR kit. Starting from the raw public reads, TCRdb applied fastp trimming at Q25, assembled clones with MiXCR and retained in-frame beta chains. Identical CDR3 proteins give one entry, which carries the most common genes and DNA. In this sample the table shows more than 450,000 distinct CDR3 sequences, 12% to 15% of which occur a single time. The ten largest clonotypes hold approximately 15% of the sample. The sample taken for sequencing was blood. These receptors all come from a woman aged 35 to 49 with Graves' hyperthyroidism.

This clonotype has a count of ten or more. This rearrangement joins TRBV6-1 to TRBJ2-2; TRBD2 is a possible D gene (5 bases). The V and J ends lost 11 bases and 3 bases respectively, with 16 bases between them. Per germline, CDR1 MNHNS and CDR2 SASEGT. The CDR3 loop spans 14 amino acids. The CDR3 coding sequence is TGTGCCGGCGGGTCGGATAGACACACCGGGGAGCTGTTTTTT. It yields the protein CAGGSDRHTGELFF.

The CDR3 is CASSLKRSNSPLHF. CDR3 sequence (DNA): TGTGCCAGCAGCCTCAAAAGGAGTAATTCACCCCTCCACTTT. The chain is built from TRBV11-2 and TRBJ1-6; the D is unclear. CDR3 size: 14 residues. Germline values: CDR1 SGHAT, CDR2 FQNNGV. Trimming removed 5 bases at V and 6 bases at J, with 11 bases between.

At least ten counts were recorded for this clonotype. The chain carries TRBV6-1 and TRBJ2-1; D may correspond to TRBD1 or TRBD2 (7 bases each). V was clipped by 7 bases and J by 8 bases, with 18 bases between them. The CDR3 consists of 14 residues. Per the germline V gene, CDR1 is MNHNS and CDR2 is SASEGT. CDR3 coding DNA: TGTGCCAGCAAGTTGGAGGGGGCGGGAGATGAGCAGTTCTTC. Encoded protein: CASKLEGAGDEQFF.

This clonotype occurred a few times. The V and J genes are TRBV16 and TRBJ2-1, with 12 positions matching TRBD2. The CDR3 loop spans 19 amino acids. Germline V gene sequence: CDR1 KGHSY, CDR2 FQNENV. After removal of 0 bases from V and 6 bases from J, the junction contained 12 bases not matched to a gene. The CDR3 spells CASSQSMASGRAKFNEQFF. CDR3 bases: TGTGCCAGCAGCCAATCAATGGCTAGCGGGAGGGCCAAGTTCAATGAGCAGTTCTTC.

This clonotype was observed at least ten times. The CDR3 bases are TGTGCCAGCAGTTTATTTCCCCGACGGGATACCTACAATGAGCAGTTCTTC. Protein sequence: CASSLFPRRDTYNEQFF. V and J are TRBV28 and TRBJ2-1; a weak D match, TRBD2 (5 bases). Between the trimmed V and J ends, which lost 1 base and 2 bases, there was a span of 15 bases. Germline V gives CDR1 MDHEN, CDR2 SYDVKM. The CDR3 contains 17 residues.

The table lists this clonotype with a few counts. The V call is TRBV27, the J call TRBJ2-2, with 9 bases lining up with TRBD2. The CDR3 contains 15 residues. J lost 0 bases, V lost 5 bases, and 1 base had no gene match. Germline V gene data show CDR1 as MNHEY and CDR2 as SMNVEV (reference sequence). The CDR3 is CASSIAGANTGELFF. The CDR3 region has the DNA TGTGCCAGCAGTATAGCGGGGGCGAACACCGGGGAGCTGTTTTTT.

This clonotype was counted ten times or more. The chain couples TRBV9 to TRBJ2-7; D is perhaps TRBD1 (5 bases). Between the trimmed V and J ends, which lost 0 bases and 4 bases, there was a span of 14 bases. The CDR3 extends over 15 amino acids. Germline values: CDR1 SGDLS, CDR2 YYNGEE. As DNA, the CDR3 is TGTGCCAGCAGCGTAGGAAGCGAGAACAGGTACGAGCAGTACTTC. Its protein product is CASSVGSENRYEQYF.

This clonotype was observed at least ten times. This chain links TRBV3-1 with TRBJ2-7, with D unresolved. With 4 bases removed from V and 0 bases from J, the gap between germline ends came to 10 bases. Germline CDR1 and CDR2: LGHDT and YNNKEL (reference sequence). This CDR3 spans 14 amino acids. The CDR3: CASSLDSVSYEQYF. The CDR3 DNA follows: TGTGCCAGCAGCCTCGACTCCGTCTCCTACGAGCAGTACTTC.

The chain carries TRBV24-1 and TRBJ1-5, with 9 bases matching TRBD1. This CDR3 region has 14 residues. J lost 5 bases, V lost 4 bases, and 2 bases had no gene match. Germline CDR1 is KGHDR and CDR2 is SFDVKD. CDR3 amino acids: CATSETGGYQPQHF. Here the CDR3 DNA reads TGTGCCACCAGTGAAACAGGGGGCTATCAGCCCCAGCATTTT.

This clonotype has a handful of counts. The chain has TRBV29-1 and TRBJ2-1, with TRBD2 matching 16 bases. This CDR3 is built from 17 residues. Germline V gene sequence: CDR1 SQVTM, CDR2 ANQGSEA. Unmatched junction bases numbered 2, after V lost 3 bases and J lost 0 bases. CDR3 in amino acids: CSVEGLAGGSSYNEQFF. The CDR3 DNA reads as TGCAGCGTTGAGGGACTAGCGGGAGGGAGCTCCTACAATGAGCAGTTCTTC.

This clonotype was observed at least ten times. V usage is TRBV7-6 and J usage is TRBJ2-1, with 9 bases aligning to TRBD2. The CDR3 covers 16 residues. Germline V gene sequence: CDR1 SGHVS, CDR2 FNYEAQ. Losses at the gene ends were 0 bases for V and 8 bases for J; bases not matched to a gene: 8. The CDR3 reads CASSLAVSGRVDEQFF. The CDR3 nucleotides are TGTGCCAGCAGCTTAGCGGTTAGCGGGAGAGTTGATGAGCAGTTCTTC.

This clonotype was seen a handful of times. V usage is TRBV5-8 and J usage is TRBJ1-6; maybe TRBD1 (5 bases). Trimming cost V 4 bases and J 9 bases, with 8 bases left between them. Germline assignment: CDR1 SGHTS and CDR2 YDEGEE. The CDR3 covers 12 residues. The CDR3 coding sequence is TGTGCCAGCAGCACCCAGGGTTCACCCCTCCACTTT. Its translation: CASSTQGSPLHF.

This clonotype was counted a few times. This chain links TRBV20-1 with TRBJ1-1; D perhaps matches TRBD1 (6 bases). V was pared by 5 bases and J by 1 base, with 17 bases between. Per germline, CDR1 DFQATT and CDR2 SNEGSKA (reference sequence). This CDR3 is 15 amino acids long. CDR3 region: CSARTGREKNTEAFF. For the CDR3, the DNA is TGCAGTGCTCGAACAGGGAGGGAAAAGAACACTGAAGCTTTCTTT.

Many counts were recorded for this clonotype. The rearrangement joins TRBV30 to TRBJ1-4; no definite D call. Trimming pared 1 base from V and 1 base from J, leaving 7 bases between. The CDR3 covers 14 residues. Per germline, CDR1 GTSNPN and CDR2 SVGIG (reference sequence). CDR3 residues: CAWSARKTNEKLFF. The CDR3 nucleotides read TGTGCCTGGAGTGCTAGAAAAACTAATGAAAAACTGTTTTTT.

Many counts were recorded for this clonotype. This chain uses TRBV18 with TRBJ2-7; TRBD1 matches at 8 bases. Germline values: CDR1 KGHSH, CDR2 LQKENI. Trimming took 1 base from V and 0 from J; bases not matched to a gene: 2. The CDR3 is made up of 15 amino acids. This CDR3 reads CASSPRTGSSYEQYF. The CDR3 region has the DNA TGTGCCAGCTCACCACGGACAGGGAGCTCCTACGAGCAGTACTTC.

The V call is TRBV12-3 or TRBV12-4, the J call TRBJ2-7; 7 nucleotides agree with TRBD2. The trim removed 8 bases at V and 2 bases at J, leaving 3 bases unmatched. This CDR3 has 12 amino acids. The CDR3, as DNA: TGTGCCAGCGCGGGACTAACCTACGAGCAGTACTTC. This gives the protein CASAGLTYEQYF.

The J gene is TRBJ1-6, the V gene TRBV6-6, with D maybe TRBD1 (5 bases). Germline V lookup: CDR1 MNHNY, CDR2 SVGAGI (reference sequence). The CDR3 has 18 residues. V was pared by 0 bases and J by 2 bases, with 14 bases between. The CDR3 region is CASSYSGEPGAYNSPLHF. CDR3 nucleotides: TGTGCCAGCAGTTACTCGGGGGAACCCGGCGCCTATAATTCACCCCTCCACTTT.

At least ten counts were recorded for this clonotype. The rearrangement uses TRBV5-1 and TRBJ1-2, with TRBD1 matching 7 bases. The CDR3 is made up of 15 amino acids. Germline-derived CDR1 and CDR2 are SGHRS and YFSETQ. V shed 2 bases and J 4 bases; nucleotides not matched to a gene: 8. CDR3 loop: CASSLSRDRLYGYTF. The CDR3, as DNA: TGCGCCAGCAGCTTAAGCCGGGACAGACTCTATGGCTACACCTTC.

This clonotype came up a few times. V and J are TRBV5-1 and TRBJ2-5; weak D call: TRBD1 (5 bases). Trimming shortened V by 0 bases and J by 13 bases, and 10 bases separated the two germline ends. The CDR3 contains 11 residues. CDR1 is SGHRS, CDR2 YFSETQ, per germline. As DNA, the CDR3 is TGCGCCAGCAGCTTGGCAGGGATTGCGTACTTC. Protein: CASSLAGIAYF.

This clonotype was seen ten or more times. The genes are TRBV20-1 and TRBJ1-4; 9 bases agree with TRBD1. Germline assignment: CDR1 DFQATT and CDR2 SNEGSKA (reference sequence). CDR3 length: 16 amino acids. Trimming took 2 bases from V and 1 from J; bases not matched to a gene: 5. The CDR3 sequence is CSARPTGGRTNEKLFF. Here the CDR3 DNA reads TGCAGTGCTAGACCGACAGGGGGAAGAACTAATGAAAAACTGTTTTTT.

This clonotype was seen a few times. Here the CDR3 reads CASRGTRYEQYF. The DNA for the CDR3 is TGTGCCAGCAGGGGTACTCGCTACGAGCAGTACTTC. This chain connects TRBV14 to TRBJ2-7; D is unclear. Germline CDR1 and CDR2: SGHDN and FVKESK. Trimming stripped 6 bases from V and 3 bases from J, with 9 bases between. CDR3 length: 12 residues.

This clonotype was counted many times. V is TRBV6-5 and J is TRBJ2-7; D may be TRBD2 (6 bases). The germline CDR1 and CDR2 sequences are MNHEY and SVGAGI. Trimming left V 4 bases short and J 3 bases short, with 13 bases between. The CDR3 loop spans 14 amino acids. CDR3 DNA sequence: TGTGCCAGCAGTTCCACCGGCGGGGACTACGAGCAGTACTTC. It encodes CASSSTGGDYEQYF.

J is TRBJ1-5 and V is TRBV2; D unresolved. CDR1 is SNHLY, CDR2 FYNNEI, per germline. Deletions cut 3 bases from V and 3 bases from J, with 9 bases between. The CDR3 runs to 14 residues. The CDR3 sequence: CASSDTDHNQPQHF. In DNA form, the CDR3 reads TGTGCCAGCAGTGACACGGACCACAATCAGCCCCAGCATTTT.